This T cell receptor (beta chain) was captured by sequencing in a study of blood T cell repertoires in COVID-19 (dated by TCRdb to the early 2020s). Background for the entire study: The collaborator samples originated in the United States, Italy and Spain and spanned the acute and convalescent phases of COVID-19. The prospective study material was composed of cDNA or gDNA derived from T cells, B-cell-depleted T cells, or PBMCs. Subjects who had been exposed to COVID-19, were actively infected with it, or had recovered from it provided the deeply sampled blood TCRbeta repertoires that made up the dataset. The repertoires were made available in a free public database intended to serve as a resource for research on the immune response to SARS-CoV-2. The samples were drawn from two sources: the first 160 participants of the ongoing ImmuneRACE study, and over 950 subjects contributed by 6 global collaborators. Nearly every sample came with metadata listing a de-identified subject ID, COVID-19 status, age in years and sex. Where available, HLA class I and class II types were taken from metadata supplied by the sample provider and were not determined by assay-based typing.

The paper's findings and limits, for the study overall: The quantity of clinical and demographic metadata differed by source and by participant and was supplied without curation.

In the case of this clone: No antigen is known for it. The sample holds no much larger clone one base away, and base qualities are not on file.

The immunoSEQ Assay, a bias-controlled multiplex PCR, was used to amplify TCRbeta CDR3 regions from genomic DNA. The study's processing was this. The number of nucleated cells in each sample was estimated from the amplification of reference gene primers within the assay. To quantify the absolute abundance of each unique TCRbeta CDR3 rearrangement, sequence reads were collapsed and filtered. For each sample, productive Simpson clonality was calculated as the square root of Simpson's diversity index across productive rearrangements. In TCRdb, the immuneACCESS table is reduced to in-frame sequences with V and J assigned. These tables do not hold every clone; where another copy was compared, an unresolved V gene accounts for under half, and the others remain unexplained. Clonal size and the V and J genes are those of that table, whereas D and trimming came from the DNA. The sample table shows 140,000 to 150,000 clones, and approximately 85% are seen once. Approximately 1.8% of the sample is in the top ten clones.

The collaborating institutions used their own protocols to collect whole blood in K2EDTA tubes. For TCRbeta analysis, collaborators shipped samples in one of three forms: frozen whole blood, isolated PBMCs, or DNA extracted from either of those sample types. The germline V gene encodes CDR1 LGHDT and CDR2 YNNKEL (reference sequence). Between the V and J ends, shortened by 0 bases and 7 bases respectively, the junction contains 13 bases. The CDR3, cysteine through phenylalanine, is 15 amino acids long. Here the CDR3 DNA is all that survives: 45 bases in frame from base 1. The sample was peripheral blood. This receptor was obtained from a man between 65 and 85 years old with acute or convalescent COVID-19. The chain joins TRBV3-1 (or the pseudogene TRBV3-2) to TRBJ2-4; the D segment could be TRBD2, given 5 matching bases. DNA sequence: TGTGCCAGCAGCCAAGATCGGGGAGAACGGAACATTCAGTACTTC. It translates as CASSQDRGERNIQYF.